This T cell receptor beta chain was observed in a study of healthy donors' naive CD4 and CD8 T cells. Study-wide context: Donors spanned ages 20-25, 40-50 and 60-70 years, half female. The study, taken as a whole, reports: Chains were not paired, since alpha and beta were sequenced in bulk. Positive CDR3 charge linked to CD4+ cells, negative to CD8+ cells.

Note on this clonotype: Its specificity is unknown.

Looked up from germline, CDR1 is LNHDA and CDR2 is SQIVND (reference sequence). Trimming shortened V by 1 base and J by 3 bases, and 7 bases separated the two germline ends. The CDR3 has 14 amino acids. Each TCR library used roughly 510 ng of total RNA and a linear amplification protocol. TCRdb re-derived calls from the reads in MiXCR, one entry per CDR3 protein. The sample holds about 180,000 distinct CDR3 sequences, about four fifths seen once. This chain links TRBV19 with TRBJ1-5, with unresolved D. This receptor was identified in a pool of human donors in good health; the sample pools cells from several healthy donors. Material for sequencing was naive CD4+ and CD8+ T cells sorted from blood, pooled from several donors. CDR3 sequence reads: CASSIGAANQPQHF. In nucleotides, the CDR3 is TGTGCCAGTAGTATAGGGGCAGCCAATCAGCCCCAGCATTTT. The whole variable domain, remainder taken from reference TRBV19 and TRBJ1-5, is DGGITQSPKYLFRKEGQNVTLSCEQNLNHDAMYWYRQDPGQGLRLIYYSQIVNDFQKGDIAEGYSVSREKKESFPLTVTSAQKNPTAFYLCASSIGAANQPQHFGDGTRLSIL.